This record covers a single T cell receptor (beta chain). What it binds is unknown. The sample belongs to a study of a mutant IDH1 vaccine in newly diagnosed glioma. The overall study: Patients received eight vaccinations in weeks 1, 3, 5, 7, 11, 15, 19, 23. Those enrolled had earlier been treated with radiotherapy, temozolomide, or both, mostly both.

Broader study findings: Induction of immune responses by the vaccine occurred in roughly 93% of patients.

The time point is: week 23, last vaccination. All doses held 300 ug of mutant IDH1 20-mer peptide, with topical imiquimod. The astrocytomas were IDH1-mutant, ATRX-negative, and WHO grade 3 or 4. Sequencing used immunoSEQ multiplex PCR; TCRdb keeps in-frame clones, though not all of them. The sample comprises some 31,000 clones, 80% of which are singletons, and 7.5% to 9.5% rests with the top ten. This clonotype was sampled from a woman between 18 and 29 years old with glioma. Sequencing used PBMCs, obtained from a glioma patient whose treatment included an IDH1 peptide vaccine.

In nucleotides, the CDR3 is TGTGCCATCAGTGAACCGGTACTAACCGGGGAGCTGTTTTTT. Translation: CAISEPVLTGELFF. V gene TRBV10-3 combines with J gene TRBJ2-2; D is unclear. Germline lookup yields CDR1 ENHRY and CDR2 SYGVKD. The CDR3 is made up of 14 amino acids. The V end was cut by 3 bases, the J end by 5 bases, with 10 bases between.